This entry lists 21 T cell receptor beta chains sequenced from one sample in a study of cytomegalovirus exposure and HLA in healthy donors. Method: immunoSEQ multiplex PCR; TCRdb's copy keeps in-frame clones and lacks some. The data contain over 200,000 clones, approximately 88% of them singletons. Sequencing was performed on PBMCs. Receptors were obtained from a woman aged 25 to 39 in good health and CMV-seropositive.

The chain uses TRBV6-5 and TRBJ2-5; D call uncertain. The CDR3 sequence is 11 residues long. V lost 6 bases and J lost 4, with 6 bases in between. Germline CDR1 is MNHEY and CDR2 is SVGAGI. The CDR3 DNA reads as TGTGCCAGCAGCCTGGGAGAGACCCAGTACTTC. Its protein product is CASSLGETQYF.

V is TRBV15 and J is TRBJ2-7, with D perhaps matching TRBD2 (6 bases). This CDR3 spans 14 amino acids. Trimming removed 4 bases from V and 6 bases from J, with 16 bases in between. Germline lookup yields CDR1 LNHNV and CDR2 YYDKDF (reference sequence). In DNA, the CDR3 is TGTGCCACCAGCACCGTGGGCGGGACTTTCGAGCAGTACTTC. Translated, it gives CATSTVGGTFEQYF.

The chain is built from TRBV4-1 and TRBJ2-5; 13 nucleotides agree with TRBD2. Germline assignment: CDR1 MGHRA and CDR2 YSYEKL. Unmatched junction bases numbered 5, after V lost 6 bases and J lost 4 bases. The CDR3 runs 15 residues. Here the CDR3 DNA reads TGCGCCAGCAGTCCCCGGACTAGCGGGAGAGAGACCCAGTACTTC. This encodes CASSPRTSGRETQYF.

This clone was seen more than once but under ten times. V usage is TRBV6-1 and J usage is TRBJ1-1; D gene ambiguous. Germline V gene sequence: CDR1 MNHNS, CDR2 SASEGT. V was clipped by 7 bases and J by 10 bases, with 19 bases between them. The CDR3 consists of 13 residues. The chain's CDR3 is CASTQILSLGAFF. The CDR3 nucleotides read TGTGCCAGCACGCAGATCCTTTCCCTTGGAGCTTTCTTT.

The chain uses TRBV28 and TRBJ1-2, with D tentatively TRBD1 (5 bases). The CDR3 consists of 14 residues. With 8 bases removed from V and 2 bases from J, the gap between germline ends came to 15 bases. Germline values: CDR1 MDHEN, CDR2 SYDVKM. CDR3 nucleotide sequence: TGTGCCAGCTCTACCGGGGGAGAAAACTATGGCTACACCTTC. It codes for CASSTGGENYGYTF.

The V call is TRBV11-2, the J call TRBJ2-7, with 12 bases that match TRBD2. The CDR3 is made up of 15 amino acids. V lost 5 bases and J lost 5; bases outside the gene matches: 7. Germline CDR1 is SGHAT and CDR2 is FQNNGV. CDR3 DNA sequence: TGTGCCAGCAGCCTCCGACTAGCGGGAGCCAACGAGCAGTACTTC. As protein: CASSLRLAGANEQYF.

This chain connects TRBV5-1 to TRBJ2-6; D not certain. The germline CDR1 and CDR2 sequences are SGHRS and YFSETQ. V was cut by 5 bases and J by 4 bases, with 19 bases left in between. This CDR3 has 17 amino acids. This CDR3 reads CASRGPGMTSGANVLTF. Written as DNA, the CDR3 is TGCGCCAGCAGGGGTCCGGGCATGACGTCGGGGGCCAACGTCCTGACTTTC.

In the case of this clone: Other DNA sequences in this sample translate to the same CDR3. This chain joins TRBV30 and TRBJ1-2; 9 bases agree with TRBD1. This CDR3 spans 13 amino acids. Germline CDR1 GTSNPN, CDR2 SVGIG (reference sequence). With 2 bases clipped from V and 8 bases from J, the junction kept 6 bases outside the gene matches. CDR3 coding DNA: TGTGCCTGGAGTCCTGGGACAGGGAACGGCTACACCTTC. This gives the protein CAWSPGTGNGYTF.

In DNA form, the CDR3 reads TGTGCCAGCCTGCCGGGGCCAGGGAGAGATACGCAGTATTTT. This sequence encodes CASLPGPGRDTQYF. The chain couples TRBV2 to TRBJ2-3; D possibly matches TRBD1 or TRBD2 (5 bases each). Germline V gene lookup returns CDR1 SNHLY and CDR2 FYNNEI. The ends were cut back, 8 bases at V and 5 bases at J, with 17 bases in the middle. The CDR3 contains 14 residues.

The chain links TRBV5-1 to TRBJ2-2; TRBD1 might be the D (6 bases). This CDR3 has 15 residues. V gave up 7 bases and J gave up 1 base, with 14 bases separating them. Germline V lookup: CDR1 SGHRS, CDR2 YFSETQ. Here the CDR3 reads CASLGAQGNTGELFF. The CDR3 bases are TGCGCCAGCTTGGGAGCACAGGGGAACACCGGGGAGCTGTTTTTT.

The chain employs TRBV6-1 and TRBJ2-7, with 7 positions matching TRBD1. The CDR3 is 16 amino acids. Germline CDR1 is MNHNS and CDR2 is SASEGT. The junction had 11 bases not matched to a gene; V was cut back by 3 bases and J by 3 bases. The CDR3 region is CASSDPDRAVYYEQYF. CDR3 bases: TGTGCCAGCAGTGACCCAGACAGGGCCGTTTACTACGAGCAGTACTTC.

This chain links TRBV9 with TRBJ1-2, with D perhaps TRBD1 (6 bases). V lost 4 bases and J 5 bases, leaving 15 bases between the germline ends. Germline CDR1 is SGDLS and CDR2 is YYNGEE. The CDR3 covers 14 residues. CDR3 bases: TGTGCCAGCAGCCCCGGAGGGGGAGTTTATGGCTACACCTTC. Translating gives CASSPGGGVYGYTF.

The rearrangement links TRBV28 to TRBJ2-5; the D gene is possibly TRBD2 (6 bases). V dropped 4 bases and J dropped 2 bases, with 11 bases sitting between them. The CDR3 sequence is 14 residues long. From germline, CDR1 is MDHEN and CDR2 SYDVKM. The CDR3 reads CASSYLEGQETQYF. The CDR3, as DNA: TGTGCCAGCAGTTACCTGGAGGGACAAGAGACCCAGTACTTC.

The V gene is TRBV6-1, the J gene TRBJ1-2; 10 bases fit TRBD1. The germline CDR1 and CDR2 sequences are MNHNS and SASEGT. The CDR3 spans 16 residues. V dropped 4 bases and J dropped 4; count of bases not matched to a gene: 9. The DNA of the CDR3 is TGTGCCAGCAGTGTAGTGACAGGGGGCGCCTTCTATGGCTACACCTTC. As protein: CASSVVTGGAFYGYTF.

This clone was detected a few times. The chain has TRBV30 and TRBJ1-5; 7 positions agree with TRBD1. V trimming: 1 base; J trimming: 6 bases; junction bases outside the gene matches: 6. From germline, CDR1 is GTSNPN and CDR2 SVGIG (reference sequence). This CDR3 spans 14 amino acids. CDR3 sequence reads: CAWSAGQLIQPQHF. CDR3 coding DNA: TGTGCCTGGAGTGCGGGACAGTTAATTCAGCCCCAGCATTTT.

This clone was counted between two and nine times. V is TRBV13 and J is TRBJ1-4; weak D call: TRBD1 (5 bases). Trimming left V 5 bases short and J 4 bases short, with 11 bases between. This CDR3 has 14 residues. The V gene's germline CDR1 is PRHDT and CDR2 FYEKMQ (reference sequence). The CDR3 loop reads CASSVRQSNEKLFF. The CDR3 DNA reads as TGTGCCAGCAGCGTTAGACAGAGTAATGAAAAACTGTTTTTT. Full variable domain (missing parts from reference TRBV13 and TRBJ1-4): AAGVIQSPRHLIKEKRETATLKCYPIPRHDTVYWYQQGPGQDPQFLISFYEKMQSDKGSIPDRFSAQQFSDYHSELNMSSLELGDSALYFCASSVRQSNEKLFFGSGTQLSVL.

The chain is built from TRBV11-1 and TRBJ2-7, with 8 bases fitting TRBD2. Germline assignment: CDR1 SGHAT and CDR2 FQDESV (reference sequence). Trimming cost V 1 base and J 2 bases; bases outside gene matches: 1. The CDR3 runs 14 residues. This chain's CDR3 is CASSLVAGTYEQYF. The CDR3 nucleotides are TGTGCCAGCAGCTTAGTAGCGGGGACCTACGAGCAGTACTTC.

The V gene is TRBV27, the J gene TRBJ2-7; TRBD2 aligns across 9 bases. J lost 0 bases, V lost 10 bases, and 10 bases had no gene match. CDR1 is MNHEY and CDR2 is SMNVEV in the germline V gene (reference sequence). The CDR3 is 15 residues long. The DNA of the CDR3 is TGTGCCACCGCCACCGGGACTAGCAGCTCCTACGAGCAGTACTTC. The encoded protein is CATATGTSSSYEQYF.

The chain couples TRBV9 to TRBJ2-1; TRBD2 matches 8 bases. The CDR3 has 15 residues. V shed 4 bases, J shed 8 bases, and the junction held 11 bases outside the gene matches. Germline-derived CDR1 and CDR2 are SGDLS and YYNGEE. CDR3 nucleotides: TGTGCCAGCAGCCGTCCCGGGACTAGATATGATGAGCAGTTCTTC. This translates into CASSRPGTRYDEQFF.

The chain carries TRBV2 and TRBJ1-1; no clear D gene. Germline V gives CDR1 SNHLY, CDR2 FYNNEI. CDR3 length equals 14 residues. V was cut by 8 bases and J by 2 bases, with 15 bases left in between. The CDR3 DNA sequence: TGTGCCAGCTCGGAACAGCCGGCAAACACTGAAGCTTTCTTT. Amino acids: CASSEQPANTEAFF.

J is TRBJ2-3 and V is TRBV5-6; TRBD1 aligns across 7 bases. This CDR3 has 14 amino acids. Trimming at V came to 2 bases and at J to 2 bases, leaving 2 bases not matched to a gene. In germline, CDR1 is SGHDT, CDR2 YYEEEE. The CDR3 loop is CASSLDRVTDTQYF. The CDR3 DNA sequence: TGTGCCAGCAGCTTAGACAGGGTCACAGATACGCAGTATTTT.